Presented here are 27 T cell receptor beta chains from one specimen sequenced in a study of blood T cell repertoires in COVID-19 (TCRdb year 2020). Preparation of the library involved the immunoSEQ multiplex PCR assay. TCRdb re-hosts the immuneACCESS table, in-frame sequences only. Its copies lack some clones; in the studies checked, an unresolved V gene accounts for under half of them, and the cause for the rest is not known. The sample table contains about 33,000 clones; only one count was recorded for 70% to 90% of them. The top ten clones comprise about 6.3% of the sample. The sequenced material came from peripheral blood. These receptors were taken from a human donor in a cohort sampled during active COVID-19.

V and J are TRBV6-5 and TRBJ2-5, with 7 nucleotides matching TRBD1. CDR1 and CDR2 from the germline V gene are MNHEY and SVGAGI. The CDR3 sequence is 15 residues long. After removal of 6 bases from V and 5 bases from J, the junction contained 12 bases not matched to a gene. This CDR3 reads CASSVGQSVVETQYF. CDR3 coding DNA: TGTGCCAGCAGCGTGGGACAGTCTGTCGTGGAGACCCAGTACTTC.

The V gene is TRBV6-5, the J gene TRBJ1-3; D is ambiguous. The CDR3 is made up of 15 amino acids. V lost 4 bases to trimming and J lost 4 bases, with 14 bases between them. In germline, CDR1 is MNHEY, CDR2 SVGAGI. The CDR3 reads CASSSSLLGGNTIYF. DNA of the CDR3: TGTGCCAGCAGTTCCTCCCTCCTCGGGGGAAACACCATATATTTT.

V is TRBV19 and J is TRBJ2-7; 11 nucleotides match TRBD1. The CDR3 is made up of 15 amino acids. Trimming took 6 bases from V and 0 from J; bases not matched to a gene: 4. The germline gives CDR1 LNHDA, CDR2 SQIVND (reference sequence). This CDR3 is CASSPGTGGSYEQYF. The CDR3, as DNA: TGTGCCAGTAGCCCCGGGACAGGGGGCTCCTACGAGCAGTACTTC.

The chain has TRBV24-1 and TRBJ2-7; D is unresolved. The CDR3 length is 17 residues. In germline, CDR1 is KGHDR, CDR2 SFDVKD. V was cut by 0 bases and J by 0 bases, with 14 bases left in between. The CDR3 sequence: CATSDLRAIRSSYEQYF. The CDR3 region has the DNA TGTGCCACCAGTGATTTGCGAGCCATTAGGAGCTCCTACGAGCAGTACTTC.

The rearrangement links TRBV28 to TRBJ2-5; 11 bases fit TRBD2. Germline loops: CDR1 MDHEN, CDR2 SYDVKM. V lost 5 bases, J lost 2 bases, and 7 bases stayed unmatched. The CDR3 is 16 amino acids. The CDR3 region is CASSPRTSGSQETQYF. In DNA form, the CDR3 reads TGTGCCAGCAGTCCCCGGACTAGCGGGTCTCAAGAGACCCAGTACTTC.

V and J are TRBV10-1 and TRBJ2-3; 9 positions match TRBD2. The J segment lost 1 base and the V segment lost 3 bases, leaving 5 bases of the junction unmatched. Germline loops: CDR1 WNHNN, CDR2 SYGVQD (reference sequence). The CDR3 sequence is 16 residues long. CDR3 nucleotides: TGCGCCAGCAGTGAAGGACTAGCGTGGGGCACAGATACGCAGTATTTT. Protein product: CASSEGLAWGTDTQYF.

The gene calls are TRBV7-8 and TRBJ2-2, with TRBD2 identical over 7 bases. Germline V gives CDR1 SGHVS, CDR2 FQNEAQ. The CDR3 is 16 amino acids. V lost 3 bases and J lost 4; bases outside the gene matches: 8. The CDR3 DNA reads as TGTGCCAGCAGCTTGAGTTGGACTAGGGGCACCGGGGAGCTGTTTTTT. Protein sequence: CASSLSWTRGTGELFF.

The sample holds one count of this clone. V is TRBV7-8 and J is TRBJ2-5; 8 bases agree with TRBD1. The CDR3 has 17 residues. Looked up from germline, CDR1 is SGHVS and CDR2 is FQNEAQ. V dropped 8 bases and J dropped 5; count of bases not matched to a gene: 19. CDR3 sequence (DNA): TGTGCCAGCGCACAAGGGGGCAGGGGGCTCGTATGGGAGACCCAGTACTTC. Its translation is CASAQGGRGLVWETQYF.

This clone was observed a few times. The CDR3 protein is CASSQDPGEGYNEQFF. CDR3 DNA sequence: TGTGCCAGCAGCCAAGATCCGGGGGAGGGCTACAATGAGCAGTTCTTC. The V gene is TRBV4-2, the J gene TRBJ2-1; 7 nucleotides agree with TRBD2. This CDR3 is built from 16 residues. The V gene end was trimmed by 0 bases and the J gene end by 3 bases; junction bases not matched to a gene: 5. Germline V lookup: CDR1 LGHNA, CDR2 YNFKEQ.

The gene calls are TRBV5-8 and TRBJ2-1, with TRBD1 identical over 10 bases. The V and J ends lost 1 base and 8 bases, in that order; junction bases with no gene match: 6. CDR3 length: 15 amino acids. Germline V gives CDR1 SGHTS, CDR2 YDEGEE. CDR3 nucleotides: TGTGCCAGCAGCTTGTTGGGACAGGGGATGTATGAGCAGTTCTTC. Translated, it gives CASSLLGQGMYEQFF.

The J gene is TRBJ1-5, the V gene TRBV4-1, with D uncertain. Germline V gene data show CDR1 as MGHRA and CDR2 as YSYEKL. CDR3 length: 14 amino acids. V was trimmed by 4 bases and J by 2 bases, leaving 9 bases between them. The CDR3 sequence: CASSLSGGNQPQHF. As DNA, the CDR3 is TGCGCCAGCAGCCTGAGCGGGGGCAATCAGCCCCAGCATTTT.

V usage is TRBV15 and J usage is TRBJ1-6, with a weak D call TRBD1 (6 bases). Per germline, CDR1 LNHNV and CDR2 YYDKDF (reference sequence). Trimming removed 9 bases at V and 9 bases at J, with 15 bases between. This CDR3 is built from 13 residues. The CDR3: CATSTGLGSPLHF. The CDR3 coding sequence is TGTGCCACTTCCACAGGGCTAGGTTCACCCCTCCACTTT.

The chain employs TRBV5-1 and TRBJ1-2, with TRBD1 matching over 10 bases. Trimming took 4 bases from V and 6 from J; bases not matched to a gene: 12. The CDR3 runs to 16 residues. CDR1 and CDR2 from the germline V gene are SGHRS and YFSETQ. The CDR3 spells CASSLTAGQGRDGYTF. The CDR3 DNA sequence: TGCGCCAGCAGCCTCACCGCGGGACAGGGGAGGGATGGCTACACCTTC.

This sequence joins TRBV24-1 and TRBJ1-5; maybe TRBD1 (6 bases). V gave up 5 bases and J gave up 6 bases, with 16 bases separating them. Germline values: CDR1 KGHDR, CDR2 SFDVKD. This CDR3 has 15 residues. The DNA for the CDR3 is TGTGCCACCAGTGCCCAGACAGGCCGGCGTCAGCCCCAGCATTTT. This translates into CATSAQTGRRQPQHF.

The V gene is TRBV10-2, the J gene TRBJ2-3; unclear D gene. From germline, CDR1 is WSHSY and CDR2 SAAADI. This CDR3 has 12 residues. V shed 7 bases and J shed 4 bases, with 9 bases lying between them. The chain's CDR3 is CASNGEADTQYF. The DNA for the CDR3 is TGCGCCAGCAACGGTGAAGCAGATACGCAGTATTTT.

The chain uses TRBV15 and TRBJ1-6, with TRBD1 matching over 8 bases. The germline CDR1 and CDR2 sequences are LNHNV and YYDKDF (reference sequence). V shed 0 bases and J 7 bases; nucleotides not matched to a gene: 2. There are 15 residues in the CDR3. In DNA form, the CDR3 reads TGTGCCACCAGCAGAGAGGACAGGGCGAATTCACCCCTCCACTTT. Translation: CATSREDRANSPLHF. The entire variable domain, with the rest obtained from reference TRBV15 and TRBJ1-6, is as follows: DAMVIQNPRYQVTQFGKPVTLSCSQTLNHNVMYWYQQKSSQAPKLLFHYYDKDFNNEADTPDNFQSRRPNTSFCFLDIRSPGLGDTAMYLCATSREDRANSPLHFGNGTRLTVT.

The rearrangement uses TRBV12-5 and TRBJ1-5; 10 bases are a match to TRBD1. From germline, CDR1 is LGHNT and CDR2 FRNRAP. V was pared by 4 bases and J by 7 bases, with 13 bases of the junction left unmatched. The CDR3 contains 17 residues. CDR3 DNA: TGTGCTAGTGGTTCTACCCGGGACAGGGGTCGCGGGCAGCCCCAGCATTTT. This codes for CASGSTRDRGRGQPQHF.

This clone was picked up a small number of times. The CDR3 is CASSWVSTVTDTQYF. Written as DNA, the CDR3 is TGCGCCAGCAGCTGGGTCTCGACAGTAACAGATACGCAGTATTTT. The V gene is TRBV5-1, the J gene TRBJ2-3; weak D call: TRBD1 (5 bases). CDR1 is SGHRS and CDR2 is YFSETQ in the germline V gene. The ends were cut back, 3 bases at V and 3 bases at J, with 14 bases in the middle. There are 15 residues in the CDR3.

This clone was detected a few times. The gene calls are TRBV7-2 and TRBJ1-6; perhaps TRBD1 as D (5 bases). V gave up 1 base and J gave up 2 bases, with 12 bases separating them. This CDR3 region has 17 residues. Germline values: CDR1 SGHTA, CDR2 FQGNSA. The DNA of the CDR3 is TGTGCCAGCAGCTTAGTCTTCGGGGGAGCCTATAATTCACCCCTCCACTTT. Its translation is CASSLVFGGAYNSPLHF. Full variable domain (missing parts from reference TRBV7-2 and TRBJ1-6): GAGVSQSPSNKVTEKGKDVELRCDPISGHTALYWYRQSLGQGLEFLIYFQGNSAPDKSGLPSDRFSAERTGGSVSTLTIQRTQQEDSAVYLCASSLVFGGAYNSPLHFGNGTRLTVT.

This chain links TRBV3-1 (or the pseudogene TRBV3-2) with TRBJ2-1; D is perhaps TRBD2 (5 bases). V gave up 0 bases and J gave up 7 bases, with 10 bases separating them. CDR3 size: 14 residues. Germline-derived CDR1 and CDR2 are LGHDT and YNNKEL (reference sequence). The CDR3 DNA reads TGTGCCAGCAGCCAAGAGAACTGGAGGAATGAGCAGTTCTTC. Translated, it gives CASSQENWRNEQFF.

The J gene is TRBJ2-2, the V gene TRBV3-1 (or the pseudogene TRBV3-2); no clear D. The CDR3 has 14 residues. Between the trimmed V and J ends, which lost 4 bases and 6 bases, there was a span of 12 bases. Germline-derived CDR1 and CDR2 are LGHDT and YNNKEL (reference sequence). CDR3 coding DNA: TGTGCCAGCAGCCTCCGAGGCGTTTCCGGGGAGCTGTTTTTT. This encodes CASSLRGVSGELFF.

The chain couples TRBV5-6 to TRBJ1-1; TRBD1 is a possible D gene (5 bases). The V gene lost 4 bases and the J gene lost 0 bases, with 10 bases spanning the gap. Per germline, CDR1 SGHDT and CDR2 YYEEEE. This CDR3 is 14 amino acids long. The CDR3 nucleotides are TGTGCCAGCAGCAAGGGACTGCTGAACACTGAAGCTTTCTTT. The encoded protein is CASSKGLLNTEAFF.

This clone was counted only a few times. The CDR3 DNA follows: TGTGCCAGCCGGAGCGGAACAGGGTCATCAGATACGCAGTATTTT. This gives the protein CASRSGTGSSDTQYF. This chain joins TRBV14 and TRBJ2-3; the D gene is possibly TRBD1 (6 bases). Germline assignment: CDR1 SGHDN and CDR2 FVKESK. Trimming removed 8 bases at V and 4 bases at J, with 19 bases between. The CDR3 runs 15 residues.

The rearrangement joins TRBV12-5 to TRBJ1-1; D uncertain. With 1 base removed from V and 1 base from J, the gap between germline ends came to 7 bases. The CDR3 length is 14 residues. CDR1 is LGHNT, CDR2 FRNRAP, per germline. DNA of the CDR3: TGTGCTAGTGGTTTGGGCAACGGGAACACTGAAGCTTTCTTT. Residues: CASGLGNGNTEAFF.

Here the CDR3 DNA reads TGCGCCAGCAGCCCCGGGGGGGGGACAGGGTTTCTGCGCAATGAGCAGTTCTTC. This gives the protein CASSPGGGTGFLRNEQFF. The chain has TRBV4-1 and TRBJ2-1; TRBD1 is a possible D gene (9 bases). This CDR3 has 18 residues. CDR1 and CDR2 from the germline V gene are MGHRA and YSYEKL. With 4 bases removed from V and 6 bases from J, the gap between germline ends came to 25 bases.

For the CDR3, the DNA is TGTGCCAGCAGTTACAACGGGGGGGCCCACGAGCAGTACTTC. It yields the protein CASSYNGGAHEQYF. The V call is TRBV6-5, the J call TRBJ2-7, with 8 bases lining up with TRBD2. The CDR3 is made up of 14 amino acids. Germline V gene lookup returns CDR1 MNHEY and CDR2 SVGAGI. Trimming removed 2 bases from V and 5 bases from J; junction bases left unmatched: 5.

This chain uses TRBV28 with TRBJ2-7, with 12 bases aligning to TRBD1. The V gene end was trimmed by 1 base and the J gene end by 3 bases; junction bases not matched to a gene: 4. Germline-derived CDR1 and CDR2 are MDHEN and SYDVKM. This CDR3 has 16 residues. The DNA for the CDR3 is TGTGCCAGCAGTTTATCTGGGACAGGGGGCGTCTACGAGCAGTACTTC. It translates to CASSLSGTGGVYEQYF. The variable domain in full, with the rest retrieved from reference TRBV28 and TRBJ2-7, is DVKVTQSSRYLVKRTGEKVFLECVQDMDHENMFWYRQDPGLGLRLIYFSYDVKMKEKGDIPEGYSVSREKKERFSLILESASTNQTSMYLCASSLSGTGGVYEQYFGPGTRLTVT.